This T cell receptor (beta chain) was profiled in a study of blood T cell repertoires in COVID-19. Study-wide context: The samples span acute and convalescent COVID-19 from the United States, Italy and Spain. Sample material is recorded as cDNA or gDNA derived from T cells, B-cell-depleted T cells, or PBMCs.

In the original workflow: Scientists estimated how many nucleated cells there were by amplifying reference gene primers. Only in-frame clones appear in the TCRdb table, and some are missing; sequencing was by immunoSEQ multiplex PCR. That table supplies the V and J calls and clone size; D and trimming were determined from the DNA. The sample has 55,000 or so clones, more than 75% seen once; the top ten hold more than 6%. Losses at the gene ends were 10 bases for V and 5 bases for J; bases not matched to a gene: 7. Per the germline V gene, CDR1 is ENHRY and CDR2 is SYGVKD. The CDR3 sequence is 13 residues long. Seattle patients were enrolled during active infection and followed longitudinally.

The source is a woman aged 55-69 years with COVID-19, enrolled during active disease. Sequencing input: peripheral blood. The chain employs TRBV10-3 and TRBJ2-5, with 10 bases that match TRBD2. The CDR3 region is CATSGRARETQYF. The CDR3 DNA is TGTGCCACAAGCGGGAGGGCCCGGGAGACCCAGTACTTC.